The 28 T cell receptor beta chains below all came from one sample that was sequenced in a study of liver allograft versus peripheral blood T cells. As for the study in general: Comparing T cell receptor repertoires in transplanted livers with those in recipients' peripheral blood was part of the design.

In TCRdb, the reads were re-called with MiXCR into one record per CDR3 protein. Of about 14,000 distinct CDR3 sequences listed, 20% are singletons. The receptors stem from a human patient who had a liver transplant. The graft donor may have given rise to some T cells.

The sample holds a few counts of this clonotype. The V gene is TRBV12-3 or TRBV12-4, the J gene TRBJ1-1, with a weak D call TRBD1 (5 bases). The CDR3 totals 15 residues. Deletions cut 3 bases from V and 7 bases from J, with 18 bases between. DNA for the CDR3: TGTGCCAGCAGTTTTAGGAGGGACCCACGGGGTGAAGCTTTCTTT. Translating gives CASSFRRDPRGEAFF.

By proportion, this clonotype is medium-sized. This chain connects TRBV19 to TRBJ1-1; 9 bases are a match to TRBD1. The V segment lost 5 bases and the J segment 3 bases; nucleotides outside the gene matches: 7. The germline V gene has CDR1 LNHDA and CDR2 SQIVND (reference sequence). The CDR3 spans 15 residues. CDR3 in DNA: TGTGCCAGTAGTGTTATCCGGGACAGGGACACTGAAGCTTTCTTT. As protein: CASSVIRDRDTEAFF.

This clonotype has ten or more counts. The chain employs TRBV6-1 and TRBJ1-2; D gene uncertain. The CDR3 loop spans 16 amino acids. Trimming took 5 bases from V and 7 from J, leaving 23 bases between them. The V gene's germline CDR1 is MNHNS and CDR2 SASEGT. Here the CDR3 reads CASSFLTLGDNGGYTF. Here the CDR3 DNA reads TGTGCCAGCAGTTTCTTGACCCTCGGGGATAATGGTGGCTACACCTTC.

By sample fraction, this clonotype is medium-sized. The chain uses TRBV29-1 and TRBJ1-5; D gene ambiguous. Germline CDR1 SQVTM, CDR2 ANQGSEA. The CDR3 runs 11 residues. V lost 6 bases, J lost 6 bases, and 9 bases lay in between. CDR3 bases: TGCAGCGTCGTCAGGACTCAGCCCCAGCATTTT. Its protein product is CSVVRTQPQHF.

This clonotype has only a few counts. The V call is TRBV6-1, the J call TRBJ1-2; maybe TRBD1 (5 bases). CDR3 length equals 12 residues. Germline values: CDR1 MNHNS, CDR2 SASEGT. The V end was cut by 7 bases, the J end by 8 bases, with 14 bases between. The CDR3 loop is CASNLDIRGYTF. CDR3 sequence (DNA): TGTGCCAGCAATCTGGACATTCGCGGCTACACCTTC.

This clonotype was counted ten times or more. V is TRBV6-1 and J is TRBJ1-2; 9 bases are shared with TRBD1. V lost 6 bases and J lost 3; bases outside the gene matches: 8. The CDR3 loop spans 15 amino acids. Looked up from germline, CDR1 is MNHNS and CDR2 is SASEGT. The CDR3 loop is CASSRLRTGDYGYTF. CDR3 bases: TGTGCCAGCAGCCGTCTTCGGACAGGGGACTATGGCTACACCTTC.

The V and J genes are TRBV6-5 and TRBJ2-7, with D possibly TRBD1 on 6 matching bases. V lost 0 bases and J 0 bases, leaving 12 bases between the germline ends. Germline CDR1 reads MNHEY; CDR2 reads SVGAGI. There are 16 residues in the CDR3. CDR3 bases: TGTGCCAGCAGTTACTCCCGACAGGCAAGCTCCTACGAGCAGTACTTC. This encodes CASSYSRQASSYEQYF.

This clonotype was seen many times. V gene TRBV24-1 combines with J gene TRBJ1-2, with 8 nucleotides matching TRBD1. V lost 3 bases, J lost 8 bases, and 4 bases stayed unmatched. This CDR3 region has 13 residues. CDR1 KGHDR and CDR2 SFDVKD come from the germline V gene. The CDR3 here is CATSDGQGGGYTF. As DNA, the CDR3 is TGTGCCACCAGTGATGGACAGGGCGGCGGCTACACCTTC.

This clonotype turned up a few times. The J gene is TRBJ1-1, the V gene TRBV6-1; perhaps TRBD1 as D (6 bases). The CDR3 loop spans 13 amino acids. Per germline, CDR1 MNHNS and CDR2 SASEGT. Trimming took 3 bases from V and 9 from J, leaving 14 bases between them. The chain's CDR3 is CASSEGTKRQAFF. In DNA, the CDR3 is TGTGCCAGCAGTGAGGGGACAAAGAGACAAGCTTTCTTT.

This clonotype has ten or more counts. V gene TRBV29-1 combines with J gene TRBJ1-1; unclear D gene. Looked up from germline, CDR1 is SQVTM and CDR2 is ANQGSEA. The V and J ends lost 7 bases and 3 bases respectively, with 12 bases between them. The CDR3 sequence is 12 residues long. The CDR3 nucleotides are TGCAGCGCAGGTGGGATGGACACTGAAGCTTTCTTT. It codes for CSAGGMDTEAFF.

DNA for the CDR3: TGTGCCAGCACCAGATACGATGAAGCTTTCTTT. Its protein is CASTRYDEAFF. The rearrangement links TRBV12-3 or TRBV12-4 to TRBJ1-1; D unresolved. V lost 7 bases and J lost 7, with 10 bases in between. The CDR3 has 11 residues.

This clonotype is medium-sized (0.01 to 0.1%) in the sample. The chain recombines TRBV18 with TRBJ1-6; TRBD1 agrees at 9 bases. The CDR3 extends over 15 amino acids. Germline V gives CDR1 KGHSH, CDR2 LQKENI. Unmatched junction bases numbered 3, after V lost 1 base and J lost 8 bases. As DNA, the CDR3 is TGTGCCAGCTCACCACGGACAGGGGATCATTCACCCCTCCACTTT. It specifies CASSPRTGDHSPLHF.

The CDR3 reads CASSPGGSGYTF. The CDR3 DNA reads TGTGCCAGCAGCCCGGGAGGGTCTGGCTACACCTTC. This chain connects TRBV7-9 to TRBJ1-2; D not certain. Trimming removed 5 bases from V and 7 bases from J, with 11 bases in between. CDR3 length: 12 residues. Germline V gives CDR1 SEHNR, CDR2 FQNEAQ (reference sequence).

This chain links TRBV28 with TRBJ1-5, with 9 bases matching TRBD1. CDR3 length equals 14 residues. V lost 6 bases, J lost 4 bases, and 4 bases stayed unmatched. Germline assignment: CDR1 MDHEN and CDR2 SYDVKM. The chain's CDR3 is CASRGQGPNQPQHF. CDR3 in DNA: TGTGCCAGCAGAGGACAGGGGCCGAATCAGCCCCAGCATTTT.

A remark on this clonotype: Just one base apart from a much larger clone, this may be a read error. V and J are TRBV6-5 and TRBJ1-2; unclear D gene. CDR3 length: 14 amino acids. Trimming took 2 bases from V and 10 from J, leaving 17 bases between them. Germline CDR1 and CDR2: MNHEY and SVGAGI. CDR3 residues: CASSYVRASDDYTF. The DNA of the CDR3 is TGTGCCAGCAGTTACGTACGGGCCTCGGATGACTACACCTTC.

CDR3 residues: CASSEGEDRGRSNTEAFF. The DNA of the CDR3 is TGCGCCAGCAGTGAAGGGGAGGACAGGGGCAGGTCGAACACTGAAGCTTTCTTT. The genes are TRBV10-1 and TRBJ1-1; 9 bases map to TRBD1. Germline assignment: CDR1 WNHNN and CDR2 SYGVQD (reference sequence). CDR3 length: 18 residues. V gave up 3 bases and J gave up 1 base; unmatched junction bases: 12.

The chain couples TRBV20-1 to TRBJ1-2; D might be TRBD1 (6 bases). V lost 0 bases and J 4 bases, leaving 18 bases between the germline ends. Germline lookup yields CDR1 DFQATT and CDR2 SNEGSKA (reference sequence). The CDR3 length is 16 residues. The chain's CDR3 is CSARDQGGGGSYGYTF. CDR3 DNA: TGCAGTGCTAGAGACCAGGGAGGGGGGGGATCCTATGGCTACACCTTC.

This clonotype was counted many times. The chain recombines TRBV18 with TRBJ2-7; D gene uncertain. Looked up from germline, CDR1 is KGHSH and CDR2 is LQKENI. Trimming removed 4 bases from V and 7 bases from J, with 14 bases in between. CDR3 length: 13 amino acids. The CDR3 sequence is CASSQSKALEQYF. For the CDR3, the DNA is TGTGCCAGCTCACAATCAAAGGCCCTGGAGCAGTACTTC.

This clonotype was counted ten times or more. Here the CDR3 DNA reads TGTGCCAGCAGCTTACAGGGTGAAAAACTGTTTTTT. Amino acids: CASSLQGEKLFF. The genes are TRBV7-2 and TRBJ1-4; maybe TRBD1 (5 bases). V lost 2 bases and J 7 bases, leaving 5 bases between the germline ends. This CDR3 region has 12 residues. From germline, CDR1 is SGHTA and CDR2 FQGNSA. Complete variable domain (other parts from reference TRBV7-2 and TRBJ1-4): GAGVSQSPSNKVTEKGKDVELRCDPISGHTALYWYRQSLGQGLEFLIYFQGNSAPDKSGLPSDRFSAERTGGSVSTLTIQRTQQEDSAVYLCASSLQGEKLFFGSGTQLSVL.

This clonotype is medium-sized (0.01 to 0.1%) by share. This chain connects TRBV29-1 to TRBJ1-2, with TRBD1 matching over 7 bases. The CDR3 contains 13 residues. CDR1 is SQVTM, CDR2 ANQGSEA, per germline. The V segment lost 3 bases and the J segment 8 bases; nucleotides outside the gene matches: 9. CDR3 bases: TGCAGCGTTGATCCCGAGGGGGCCCTAGGCTACACCTTC. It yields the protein CSVDPEGALGYTF. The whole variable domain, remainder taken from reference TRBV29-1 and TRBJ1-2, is SAVISQKPSRDICQRGTSLTIQCQVDSQVTMMFWYRQQPGQSLTLIATANQGSEATYESGFVIDKFPISRPNLTFSTLTVSNMSPEDSSIYLCSVDPEGALGYTFGSGTRLTVV.

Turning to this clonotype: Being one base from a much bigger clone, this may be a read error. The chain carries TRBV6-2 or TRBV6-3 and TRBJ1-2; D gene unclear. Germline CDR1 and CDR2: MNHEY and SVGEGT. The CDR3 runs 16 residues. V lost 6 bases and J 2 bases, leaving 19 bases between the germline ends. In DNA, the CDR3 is TGTGCCAGCAGCCCTTCGTATGTCGGGGTCAACTATGGCTACACCTTC. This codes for CASSPSYVGVNYGYTF.

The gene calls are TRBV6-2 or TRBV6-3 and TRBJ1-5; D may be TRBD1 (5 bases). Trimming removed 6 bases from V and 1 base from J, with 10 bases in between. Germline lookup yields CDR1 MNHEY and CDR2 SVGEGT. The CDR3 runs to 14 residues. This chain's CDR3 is CASRSGWSNQPQHF. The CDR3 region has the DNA TGTGCCAGCAGGTCAGGGTGGAGCAATCAGCCCCAGCATTTT.

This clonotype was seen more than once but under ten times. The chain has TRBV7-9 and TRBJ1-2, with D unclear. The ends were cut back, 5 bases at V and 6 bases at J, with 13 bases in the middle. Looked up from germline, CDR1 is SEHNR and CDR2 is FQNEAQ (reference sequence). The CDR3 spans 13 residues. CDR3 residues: CASSPSGADGYTF. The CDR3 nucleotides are TGTGCCAGCAGCCCAAGTGGCGCGGATGGCTACACCTTC.

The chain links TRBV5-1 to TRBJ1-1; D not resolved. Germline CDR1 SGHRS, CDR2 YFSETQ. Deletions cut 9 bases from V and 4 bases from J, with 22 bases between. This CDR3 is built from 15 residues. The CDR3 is CAISGFIEVGTEAFF. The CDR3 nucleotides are TGCGCCATCTCGGGGTTTATTGAGGTGGGCACTGAAGCTTTCTTT.

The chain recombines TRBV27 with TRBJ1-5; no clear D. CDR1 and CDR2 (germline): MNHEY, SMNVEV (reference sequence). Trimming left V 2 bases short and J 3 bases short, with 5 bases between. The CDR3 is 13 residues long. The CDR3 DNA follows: TGTGCCAGCAGTTTACAGTCCAATCAGCCCCAGCATTTT. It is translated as CASSLQSNQPQHF.

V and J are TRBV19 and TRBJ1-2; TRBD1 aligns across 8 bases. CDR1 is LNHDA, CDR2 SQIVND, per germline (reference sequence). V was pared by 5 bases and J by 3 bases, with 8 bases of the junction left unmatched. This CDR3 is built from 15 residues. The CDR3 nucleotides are TGTGCCAGTAGTGACGGACAGGGTGCGCACTATGGCTACACCTTC. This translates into CASSDGQGAHYGYTF.

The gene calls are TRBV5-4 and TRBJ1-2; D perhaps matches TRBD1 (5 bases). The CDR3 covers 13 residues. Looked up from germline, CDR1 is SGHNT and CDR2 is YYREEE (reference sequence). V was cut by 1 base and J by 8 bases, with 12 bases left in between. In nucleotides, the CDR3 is TGTGCCAGCAGCTTGACAGGCTTTGGCGGCTACACCTTC. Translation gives CASSLTGFGGYTF. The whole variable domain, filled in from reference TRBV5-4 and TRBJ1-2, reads ETGVTQSPTHLIKTRGQQVTLRCSSQSGHNTVSWYQQALGQGPQFIFQYYREEENGRGNFPPRFSGLQFPNYSSELNVNALELDDSALYLCASSLTGFGGYTFGSGTRLTVV.

The CDR3 DNA reads TGTGCCAGTAGTATAAGCCCCCAGCGGGGGGCGAACACTGAAGCTTTCTTT. Translated: CASSISPQRGANTEAFF. This chain links TRBV19 with TRBJ1-1, with D possibly TRBD1 on 6 matching bases. CDR1 is LNHDA and CDR2 is SQIVND in the germline V gene (reference sequence). CDR3 length equals 17 residues. V was cut by 2 bases and J by 1 base, with 17 bases left in between.